This record covers a single T cell receptor (beta chain). As handled by the study authors: Amplified reference gene primers provided the basis for estimating nucleated cell counts. Generated by immunoSEQ multiplex PCR, the TCRdb table keeps only in-frame clones and is missing some. That table furnishes V, J and clone size, whereas the DNA furnished D and trimming. This table holds about 180,000 clones, over 80% found once. After removal of 4 bases from V and 5 bases from J, the junction contained 10 bases not matched to a gene. The CDR3 is 15 amino acids. In germline, CDR1 is SGHRS, CDR2 YFSETQ. These data are taken from a study of blood T cell repertoires in COVID-19. Study-level background: Both acute and convalescent COVID-19 samples were obtained from the United States, Italy and Spain. The cDNA or gDNA used as material had been derived from T cells, B-cell-depleted T cells, or PBMCs.

The TCR originated in a woman aged 55-75 years with acute or convalescent COVID-19. Sequencing was performed on peripheral blood. The V gene is TRBV5-1, the J gene TRBJ1-1; 8 bases match TRBD1. CDR3 amino acids: CASSLIDRGGTEAFF. The CDR3 DNA sequence: TGCGCCAGCAGCCTCATTGACAGGGGTGGAACTGAAGCTTTCTTT.